This TCR beta chain appears in the sequencing data of a study of blood T cell repertoires in COVID-19. Study in general: Sources were T cells, B-cell-depleted T cells, or PBMCs; the material itself was cDNA or gDNA.

Using immunoSEQ multiplex PCR, the repertoire was profiled, and TCRdb retains in-frame clones only, with some absent. The table records about 70,000 clones, just under 90% of them present only once. Trimming pared 4 bases from V and 0 bases from J, leaving 14 bases between. In germline, CDR1 is SGHRS, CDR2 YFSETQ. This CDR3 contains 15 residues. The V call is TRBV5-1, the J call TRBJ2-7; D remains ambiguous. This TCR derives from a man in his 60s with acute or convalescent COVID-19. Sequencing used peripheral blood. CDR3 in DNA: TGCGCCAGCAGCCCGGTTAACGGTGGCTCCTACGAGCAGTACTTC. Translating it yields CASSPVNGGSYEQYF.